This TCR beta chain was sequenced during a study of OX40 agonist ivuxolimab in advanced cancers. Generated by immunoSEQ multiplex PCR, the TCRdb table keeps only in-frame clones and is missing some. The data show about 150,000 clones, with about 93% seen just once and approximately 0.93% held by the top ten. The CDR3 has 14 amino acids. The V and J ends lost 4 bases and 8 bases respectively, with 18 bases between them. CDR1 and CDR2 from the germline V gene are SGHDT and YYEEEE. Exclusion applied to patients with autoimmune disease history or systemic immunosuppression. Sequences were derived from CD4+ or CD8+ T cells sorted from blood, sampled in a trial of the OX40 agonist ivuxolimab. The chain couples TRBV5-6 to TRBJ1-2, with D possibly TRBD1 on 5 matching bases. The receptor's source is an adult with an advanced solid tumor such as melanoma, head and neck, liver or kidney cancer. Here the CDR3 reads CASSPPSGTQGYTF. The DNA of the CDR3 is TGTGCCAGCAGCCCCCCGTCCGGGACTCAGGGCTACACCTTC.